This T cell receptor (beta chain) was captured by sequencing in a study of CD8 T cells in Susac syndrome. The study's findings and limits: As the study acknowledged, the number of individuals in its TCR sequencing and HLA analysis was relatively small.

Reverse transcription of roughly 0.45 to 1 ug RNA was performed with random hexamers. The method of amplification for TCR beta CDR3 was immunoSEQ multiplex PCR, covering 54 Vbeta and 13 Jbeta. TCRdb reanalysed the immunoSEQ multiplex PCR reads using MiXCR and keeps one entry per CDR3 protein. The sample has around 160,000 distinct CDR3 sequences, roughly 95% seen once. The authors carried out high-throughput sequencing of TCR beta. They applied it to CD8+ and CD4+ T cells obtained from blood. The patients serving as multiple sclerosis controls were treatment-naive. They had stable or active relapsing-remitting disease and fulfilled revised McDonald criteria. A note on this clonotype: Its antigen is still unknown.

This CDR3 is built from 16 residues. With 0 bases removed from V and 3 bases from J, the gap between germline ends came to 14 bases. The germline V gene encodes CDR1 ENHRY and CDR2 SYGVKD. This sequence originates from a human donor with multiple sclerosis. This sequence joins TRBV10-3 and TRBJ1-2; D unclear. Sequencing was carried out using CD4+ T cells from PBMCs. CDR3 in DNA: TGTGCCATCAGTGAGTCTGAGGGCGGTTTAGACTATGGCTACACCTTC. As protein: CAISESEGGLDYGYTF.